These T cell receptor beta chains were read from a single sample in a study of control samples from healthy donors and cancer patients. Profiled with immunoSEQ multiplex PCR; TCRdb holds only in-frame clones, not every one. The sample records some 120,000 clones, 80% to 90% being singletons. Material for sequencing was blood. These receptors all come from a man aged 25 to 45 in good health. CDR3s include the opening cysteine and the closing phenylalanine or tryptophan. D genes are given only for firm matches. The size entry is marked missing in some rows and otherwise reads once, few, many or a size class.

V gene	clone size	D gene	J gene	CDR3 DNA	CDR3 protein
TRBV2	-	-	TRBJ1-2	TGTGCCAGCAGTGAACTTCGTCCTTCTAACTATGGCTACACCTTC	CASSELRPSNYGYTF
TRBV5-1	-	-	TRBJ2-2	TGCGCCAGCAGCTGGGCGGAGATACAGGGCACCGGGGAGCTGTTTTTT	CASSWAEIQGTGELFF
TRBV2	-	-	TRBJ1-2	TGTGCCAGCATAGACACCTACTATGGCTACACCTTC	CASIDTYYGYTF
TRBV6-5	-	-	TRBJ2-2	TGTGCCAGCAGAGGACGGACGAACACCGGGGAGCTGTTTTTT	CASRGRTNTGELFF
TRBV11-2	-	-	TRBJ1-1	TGTGCCAGCAGCTTAGCAGCGATGAACACTGAAGCTTTCTTT	CASSLAAMNTEAFF
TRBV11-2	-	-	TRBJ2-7	TGTGCCAGCAGCACCTACCTAGGGGGTCTTACCCTTAGCTCCTACGAGCAGTACTTC	CASSTYLGGLTLSSYEQYF
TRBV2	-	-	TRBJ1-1	TGTGCCGCAACGCAGGGGCCCGACACTGAAGCTTTCTTT	CAATQGPDTEAFF
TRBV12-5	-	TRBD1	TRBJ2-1	TGTGCTAGTGCCCTTCAGGGGGACAATGAGCAGTTCTTC	CASALQGDNEQFF
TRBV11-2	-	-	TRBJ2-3	TGTGCCAGCAGCCCAGCCTGGGGGTCCCCCACAGATACGCAGTATTTT	CASSPAWGSPTDTQYF
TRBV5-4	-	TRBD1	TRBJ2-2	TGTGCCAGCGCCCTAAACCAGGGGGCCGGGGAGCTGTTTTTT	CASALNQGAGELFF
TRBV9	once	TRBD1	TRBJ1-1	TGTGCCAGCAGCGTACAGGGGGACACTGAAGCTTTCTTT	CASSVQGDTEAFF
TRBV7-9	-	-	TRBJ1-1	TGTGCCAGCAGCTTAGAACAGGGGAACACTGAAGCTTTCTTT	CASSLEQGNTEAFF
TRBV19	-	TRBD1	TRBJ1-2	TGTGCCAGTAGTATGGCCGGGACAGGGGCTGGCTACACCTTC	CASSMAGTGAGYTF
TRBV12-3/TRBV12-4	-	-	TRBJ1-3	TGTGCCAGCAGTTTTCTAGGAAACACCATATATTTT	CASSFLGNTIYF
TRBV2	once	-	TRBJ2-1	TGTGCCAGCACCGACCGGGACGAAGCCTACAATGAGCAGTTCTTC	CASTDRDEAYNEQFF
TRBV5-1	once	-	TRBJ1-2	TGCGCCAGCAGCTCGGACCAGGGCAGGTACACCTTC	CASSSDQGRYTF
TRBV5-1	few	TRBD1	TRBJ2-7	TGCGCCAGCAGCTTGGGGGACAGGGGCGAGCAGTACTTC	CASSLGDRGEQYF
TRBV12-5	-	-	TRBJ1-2	TGTGCTAGTGGTTTGGTCGACAGGTCTGGCTACACCTTC	CASGLVDRSGYTF